This T cell receptor beta chain was documented in a study of T cell responses to AZD1222 COVID-19 vaccine. Study outcomes and limitations: Two AZD1222 administrations were followed by greater Spike-specific TCR breadth and depth.

About this clone: Its antigen is still unknown.

Generated by immunoSEQ multiplex PCR, the TCRdb table keeps only in-frame clones and is missing some. The sample has more than 95,000 clones; roughly 90% are singletons. This CDR3 is 13 amino acids long. CDR1 and CDR2 (germline): LGHNA, YSLEER. V was pared by 4 bases and J by 6 bases, with 4 bases of the junction left unmatched. This TCR was recovered from an adult in good health. Sequencing was performed on peripheral blood, taken on day 0 of AZD1222 vaccination. The chain is built from TRBV4-3 and TRBJ2-7; 9 positions agree with TRBD1. Here the CDR3 reads CASSRGQGSEQYF. As DNA, the CDR3 is TGCGCCAGCAGCCGTGGACAGGGGAGCGAGCAGTACTTC.